This TCR beta chain stems from a study of blood T cell repertoires in COVID-19. The wider study: Sample material is recorded as cDNA or gDNA derived from T cells, B-cell-depleted T cells, or PBMCs.

Per the study methods: Nucleated cell counts were estimated from reference gene primer amplification. This table comes from immunoSEQ multiplex PCR, and its TCRdb copy is limited to in-frame clones, with some not included. V, J and clone size are taken as reported in that table, and D and trimming were inferred from the DNA itself. The table records a few hundred thousand clones, around 89% of them present only once. The CDR3 covers 15 residues. Germline lookup yields CDR1 SGHTA and CDR2 FQGNSA. Trimming took 2 bases from V and 7 from J; bases not matched to a gene: 7. Sequencing input: peripheral blood. This sequence was found in a woman aged 55-70 years with acute or convalescent COVID-19. The chain couples TRBV7-2 to TRBJ2-1, with 8 bases aligning to TRBD2. The CDR3: CASSLTSAGANEQFF. CDR3 sequence (DNA): TGTGCCAGCAGCTTAACATCAGCGGGAGCAAATGAGCAGTTCTTC.